The 26 T cell receptor beta chains listed next were all sequenced from one sample in a study of T-cell memory formation after mild COVID-19. TCRdb recomputed calls from the 5' RACE reads with MiXCR, one row per CDR3 protein. The top ten hold about 7.4% of the sample, which has 560,000 or so distinct CDR3 sequences, 17% seen once. Sequences were obtained from PBMCs or a T cell subset sorted from them (not recorded which). The receptors stem from an adult woman who had mild COVID-19 (a few samples of this study predate the infection). Cell type and time point are not known.

The chain joins TRBV18 to TRBJ2-6, with D tentatively TRBD2 (5 bases). Germline V gene data show CDR1 as KGHSH and CDR2 as LQKENI. Trimming removed 4 bases from V and 0 bases from J, with 10 bases in between. The CDR3 spans 16 residues. CDR3 in DNA: TGTGCCAGCTCACACCCAGGACTCTCTGGGGCCAACGTCCTGACTTTC. Protein: CASSHPGLSGANVLTF.

This clonotype was detected only a few times. This rearrangement joins TRBV5-1 to TRBJ2-5, with D maybe TRBD1 (5 bases). The CDR3 has 13 residues. V shed 6 bases and J shed 1 base, with 10 bases lying between them. The V gene's germline CDR1 is SGHRS and CDR2 YFSETQ. CDR3 loop: CASKKGIQETQYF. For the CDR3, the DNA is TGCGCCAGCAAGAAGGGGATCCAAGAGACCCAGTACTTC.

The chain couples TRBV5-1 to TRBJ2-1, with 7 bases fitting TRBD2. The CDR3 sequence is 14 residues long. V dropped 3 bases and J dropped 4; count of bases not matched to a gene: 4. Per the germline V gene, CDR1 is SGHRS and CDR2 is YFSETQ. The CDR3 region has the DNA TGCGCCAGCAGCTCGACTAGCCCATACAATGAGCAGTTCTTC. This gives the protein CASSSTSPYNEQFF.

V gene TRBV5-1 combines with J gene TRBJ2-1; 16 positions match TRBD2. The germline V gene has CDR1 SGHRS and CDR2 YFSETQ. The CDR3 is made up of 15 amino acids. V was pared by 3 bases and J by 12 bases, with 6 bases of the junction left unmatched. The CDR3 here is CASSSGTSGGAGQFF. CDR3 nucleotides: TGCGCCAGCAGCTCCGGGACTAGCGGGGGGGCCGGGCAGTTCTTC.

In this sample, this clonotype turned up a few times. The J gene is TRBJ1-4, the V gene TRBV7-9; maybe TRBD1 (5 bases). Germline assignment: CDR1 SEHNR and CDR2 FQNEAQ (reference sequence). This CDR3 is 14 amino acids long. Between the trimmed V and J ends, which lost 3 bases and 6 bases, there was a span of 11 bases. The DNA for the CDR3 is TGTGCCAGCAGCTTGAGCAGGGACGATGAAAAACTGTTTTTT. It is translated as CASSLSRDDEKLFF. The full variable domain, completed using reference TRBV7-9 and TRBJ1-4, is DTGVSQNPRHKITKRGQNVTFRCDPISEHNRLYWYRQTLGQGPEFLTYFQNEAQLEKSRLLSDRFSAERPKGSFSTLEIQRTEQGDSAMYLCASSLSRDDEKLFFGSGTQLSVL.

In its sample, this clonotype was seen a few times. The V and J genes are TRBV5-1 and TRBJ1-2; TRBD1 might be the D (6 bases). In germline, CDR1 is SGHRS, CDR2 YFSETQ. The V end was cut by 0 bases, the J end by 3 bases, with 12 bases between. The CDR3 runs 15 residues. CDR3 in amino acids: CASSLGPGEDYGYTF. The CDR3, as DNA: TGCGCCAGCAGCTTGGGGCCAGGGGAGGACTATGGCTACACCTTC. Based on the CDR3 plus reference TRBV5-1 and TRBJ1-2, the full variable domain is KAGVTQTPRYLIKTRGQQVTLSCSPISGHRSVSWYQQTPGQGLQFLFEYFSETQRNKGNFPGRFSGRQFSNSRSEMNVSTLELGDSALYLCASSLGPGEDYGYTFGSGTRLTVV.

This CDR3 is CASSQPDSSGNTIYF. The CDR3, as DNA: TGTGCCAGCAGCCAACCGGACAGCTCTGGAAACACCATATATTTT. This chain uses TRBV16 with TRBJ1-3; D may be TRBD1 (6 bases). CDR1 KGHSY and CDR2 FQNENV come from the germline V gene. CDR3 size: 15 residues. V was cut by 2 bases and J by 0 bases, with 8 bases left in between. Drawing the rest from reference TRBV16 and TRBJ1-3, the complete variable domain is GEEVAQTPKHLVRGEGQKAKLYCAPIKGHSYVFWYQQVLKNEFKFLISFQNENVFDETGMPKERFSAKCLPNSPCSLEIQATKLEDSAVYFCASSQPDSSGNTIYFGEGSWLTVV.

The V gene is TRBV29-1, the J gene TRBJ1-1; D remains unclear. V was clipped by 4 bases and J by 1 base, with 13 bases between them. The CDR3 is made up of 14 amino acids. Germline lookup yields CDR1 SQVTM and CDR2 ANQGSEA. The CDR3 here is CSVAGRETNTEAFF. The DNA of the CDR3 is TGCAGCGTTGCCGGGCGGGAAACGAACACTGAAGCTTTCTTT.

This clonotype was observed a few times. The chain couples TRBV12-3 or TRBV12-4 to TRBJ1-5; TRBD1 matches at 7 bases. With V trimmed by 6 bases and J by 3 bases, 8 bases remained unmatched. This CDR3 spans 15 amino acids. For the CDR3, the DNA is TGTGCCAGCAGGGAGACAGGGACTCCCAATCAGCCCCAGCATTTT. Residues: CASRETGTPNQPQHF.

V gene TRBV29-1 combines with J gene TRBJ2-7; D possibly corresponds to TRBD1 (5 bases). The CDR3 covers 12 residues. Trimming left V 6 bases short and J 0 bases short, with 9 bases between. Germline V gene lookup returns CDR1 SQVTM and CDR2 ANQGSEA. This chain's CDR3 is CSVDSSSYEQYF. The DNA for the CDR3 is TGCAGCGTCGACAGTAGCTCCTACGAGCAGTACTTC.

This clonotype turned up a few times. The chain carries TRBV5-1 and TRBJ2-5; no reliable D call. CDR3 length: 12 residues. Looked up from germline, CDR1 is SGHRS and CDR2 is YFSETQ. The V and J ends lost 1 base and 5 bases respectively, with 6 bases between them. The CDR3: CASSLIRETQYF. For the CDR3, the DNA is TGCGCCAGCAGCTTGATCAGGGAGACCCAGTACTTC.

The genes are TRBV12-3 or TRBV12-4 and TRBJ2-7, with a tentative D call TRBD1 (6 bases). This CDR3 has 15 amino acids. V shed 2 bases and J shed 5 bases, with 16 bases lying between them. The CDR3 spells CASSLLGALTDEQYF. The CDR3 region has the DNA TGTGCCAGCAGTTTATTGGGGGCCCTTACTGACGAGCAGTACTTC.

J is TRBJ1-1 and V is TRBV6-1, with 9 bases fitting TRBD1. V dropped 5 bases and J dropped 4; count of bases not matched to a gene: 5. Germline CDR1 and CDR2: MNHNS and SASEGT. The CDR3 is 14 amino acids. The CDR3 DNA reads TGTGCCAGCAGTTTTCTGGGACAGGGCACTGAAGCTTTCTTT. Its translation is CASSFLGQGTEAFF.

This clonotype was seen only a few times. V usage is TRBV20-1 and J usage is TRBJ1-1; no reliable D call. V lost 0 bases, J lost 3 bases, and 8 bases lay in between. The CDR3 is made up of 13 amino acids. The germline V gene has CDR1 DFQATT and CDR2 SNEGSKA (reference sequence). CDR3 sequence (DNA): TGCAGTGCTAGAGATGAGGTGGACACTGAAGCTTTCTTT. Translation gives CSARDEVDTEAFF.

The genes are TRBV4-2 and TRBJ1-1; TRBD1 matches 10 bases. CDR1 is LGHNA and CDR2 is YNFKEQ in the germline V gene. This CDR3 comprises 15 residues. Trimming cost V 1 base and J 3 bases; bases outside gene matches: 2. CDR3 bases: TGTGCCAGCAGCCAAGCCGGGACAGGGGACACTGAAGCTTTCTTT. Amino acids: CASSQAGTGDTEAFF.

The sample holds many counts of this clonotype. The rearrangement uses TRBV10-3 and TRBJ1-1, with D possibly being TRBD1 (6 bases). Germline CDR1 and CDR2: ENHRY and SYGVKD. Trimming removed 7 bases at V and 1 base at J, with 13 bases between. This CDR3 spans 14 amino acids. The CDR3 coding sequence is TGTGCCATCACCGCCGGGACATCGAACACTGAAGCTTTCTTT. It codes for CAITAGTSNTEAFF.

The chain is built from TRBV7-7 and TRBJ2-7, with 7 bases matching TRBD1. This CDR3 spans 13 amino acids. V trimming: 4 bases; J trimming: 4 bases; junction bases outside the gene matches: 4. Germline CDR1 and CDR2: SSHAT and FNYEAQ (reference sequence). CDR3 loop: CASSSYRGYEQYF. The CDR3 coding sequence is TGTGCCAGCAGCTCCTACAGGGGATACGAGCAGTACTTC.

A few counts support this clonotype. This rearrangement joins TRBV3-1 to TRBJ2-3; tentative D call: TRBD2 (6 bases). The V and J ends lost 6 bases and 1 base respectively, with 17 bases between them. The CDR3 is made up of 16 amino acids. Germline V gene sequence: CDR1 LGHDT, CDR2 YNNKEL (reference sequence). CDR3 nucleotide sequence: TGTGCCAGCAGTCGAGGGAGCGGGCTTCGCACAGATACGCAGTATTTT. Protein: CASSRGSGLRTDTQYF.

In nucleotides, the CDR3 is TGTGCCAGCAGCCAGGCCGCCCAAGGCATTCAGTACTTC. Protein sequence: CASSQAAQGIQYF. The chain carries TRBV3-1 and TRBJ2-4; D unclear. Per germline, CDR1 LGHDT and CDR2 YNNKEL (reference sequence). Trimming cost V 3 bases and J 9 bases, with 12 bases left between them. This CDR3 is built from 13 residues.

The chain employs TRBV2 and TRBJ2-2, with TRBD2 identical over 10 bases. J lost 1 base, V lost 5 bases, and 7 bases had no gene match. The CDR3 has 17 residues. Looked up from germline, CDR1 is SNHLY and CDR2 is FYNNEI. The CDR3: CASSRTGTSVNTGELFF. CDR3 nucleotides: TGTGCCAGCAGTCGAACCGGGACTAGCGTGAACACCGGGGAGCTGTTTTTT.

This chain links TRBV12-3 or TRBV12-4 with TRBJ2-1; TRBD2 is a possible D gene (6 bases). V lost 8 bases and J 7 bases, leaving 21 bases between the germline ends. The CDR3 loop spans 15 amino acids. As DNA, the CDR3 is TGTGCCAGCTCATGGGCGGGACTTAACGCTAATGAGCAGTTCTTC. As protein: CASSWAGLNANEQFF.

V is TRBV9 and J is TRBJ2-7; possible D gene TRBD1, 5 bases. Between the trimmed V and J ends, which lost 4 bases and 0 bases, there was a span of 14 bases. The V gene's germline CDR1 is SGDLS and CDR2 YYNGEE. This CDR3 has 15 residues. The CDR3 loop is CASSTRAGRSYEQYF. The CDR3 DNA sequence: TGTGCCAGCAGCACCCGAGCAGGGCGCTCCTACGAGCAGTACTTC.

The V and J genes are TRBV30 and TRBJ2-7; unclear D gene. V lost 4 bases to trimming and J lost 4 bases, with 14 bases between them. Germline V gene lookup returns CDR1 GTSNPN and CDR2 SVGIG (reference sequence). The length of the CDR3 is 13 residues. CDR3 coding DNA: TGTGCCTGGACCCTCCATAGGTTTTACGAGCAGTACTTC. It codes for CAWTLHRFYEQYF.

The sample holds a few counts of this clonotype. The chain uses TRBV18 and TRBJ2-6; D may be TRBD2 (6 bases). This CDR3 has 17 residues. Deletions cut 0 bases from V and 3 bases from J, with 12 bases between. Germline V lookup: CDR1 KGHSH, CDR2 LQKENI. CDR3 DNA: TGTGCCAGCTCACCACCCCGGGGAGGAGGTGGGGCCAACGTCCTGACTTTC. This codes for CASSPPRGGGGANVLTF.

This sequence joins TRBV5-1 and TRBJ1-4, with 7 positions matching TRBD1. The germline V gene encodes CDR1 SGHRS and CDR2 YFSETQ. Trimming at V came to 1 base and at J to 5 bases, leaving 2 bases not matched to a gene. There are 14 residues in the CDR3. For the CDR3, the DNA is TGCGCCAGCAGCTTGACAGGGGAGAATGAAAAACTGTTTTTT. This translates into CASSLTGENEKLFF.

This clonotype was observed a handful of times. The genes are TRBV11-2 and TRBJ1-2; 8 positions match TRBD1. This CDR3 region has 14 residues. Trimming cost V 5 bases and J 7 bases; bases outside gene matches: 9. CDR1 is SGHAT, CDR2 FQNNGV, per germline. The CDR3 loop reads CASSPRQGKTGYTF. Here the CDR3 DNA reads TGTGCCAGCAGCCCGCGACAGGGGAAGACTGGCTACACCTTC.